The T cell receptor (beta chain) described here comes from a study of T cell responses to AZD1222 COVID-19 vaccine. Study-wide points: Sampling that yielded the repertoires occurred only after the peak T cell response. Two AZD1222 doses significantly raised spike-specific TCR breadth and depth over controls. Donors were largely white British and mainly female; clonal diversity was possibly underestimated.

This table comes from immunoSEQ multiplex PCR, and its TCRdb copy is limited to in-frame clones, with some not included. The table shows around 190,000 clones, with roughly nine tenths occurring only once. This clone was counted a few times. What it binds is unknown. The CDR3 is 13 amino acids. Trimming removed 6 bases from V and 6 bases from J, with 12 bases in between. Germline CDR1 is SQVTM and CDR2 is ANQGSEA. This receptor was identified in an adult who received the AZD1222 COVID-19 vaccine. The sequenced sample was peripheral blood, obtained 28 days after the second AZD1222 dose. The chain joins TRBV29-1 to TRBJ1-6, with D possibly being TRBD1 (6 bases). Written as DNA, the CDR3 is TGCAGCGTACAGGGAGATCTTAATTCACCCCTCCACTTT. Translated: CSVQGDLNSPLHF.